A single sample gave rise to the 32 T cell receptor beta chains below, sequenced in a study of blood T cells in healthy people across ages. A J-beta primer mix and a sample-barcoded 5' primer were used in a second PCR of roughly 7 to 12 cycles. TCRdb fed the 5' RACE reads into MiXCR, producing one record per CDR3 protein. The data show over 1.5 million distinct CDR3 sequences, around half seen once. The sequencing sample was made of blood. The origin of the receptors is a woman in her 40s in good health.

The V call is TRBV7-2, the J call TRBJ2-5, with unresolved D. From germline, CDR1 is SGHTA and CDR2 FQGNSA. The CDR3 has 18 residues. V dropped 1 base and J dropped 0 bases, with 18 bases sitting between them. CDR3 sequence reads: CASSLGSTLLRNQETQYF. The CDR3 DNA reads TGTGCCAGCAGCTTAGGGTCCACCCTTCTAAGGAACCAAGAGACCCAGTACTTC.

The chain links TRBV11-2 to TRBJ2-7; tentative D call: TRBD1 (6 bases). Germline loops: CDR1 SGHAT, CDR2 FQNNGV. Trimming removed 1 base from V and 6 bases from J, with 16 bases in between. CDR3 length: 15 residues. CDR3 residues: CASSLVGGNPGEQYF. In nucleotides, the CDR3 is TGTGCCAGCAGCTTAGTTGGGGGCAATCCCGGCGAGCAGTACTTC.

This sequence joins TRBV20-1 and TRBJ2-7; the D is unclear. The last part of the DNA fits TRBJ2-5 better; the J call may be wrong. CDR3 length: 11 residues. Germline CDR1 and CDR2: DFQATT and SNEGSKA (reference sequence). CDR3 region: CSRPRPETQYF. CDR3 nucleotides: TGCAGCCGCCCCCGGCCTGAGACCCAGTACTTC.

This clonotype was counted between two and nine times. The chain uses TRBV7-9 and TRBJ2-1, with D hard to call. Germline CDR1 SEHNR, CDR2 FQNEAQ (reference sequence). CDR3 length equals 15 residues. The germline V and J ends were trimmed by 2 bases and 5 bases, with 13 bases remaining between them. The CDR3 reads CASSLKWGGHNEQFF. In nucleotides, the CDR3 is TGTGCCAGCAGCTTAAAGTGGGGTGGTCACAATGAGCAGTTCTTC.

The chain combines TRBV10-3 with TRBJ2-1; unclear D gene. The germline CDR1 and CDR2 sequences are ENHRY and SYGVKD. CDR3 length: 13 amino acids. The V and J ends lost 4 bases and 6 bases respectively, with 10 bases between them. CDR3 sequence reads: CAISGGRSNEQFF. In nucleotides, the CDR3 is TGTGCCATCAGTGGTGGACGGTCCAATGAGCAGTTCTTC.

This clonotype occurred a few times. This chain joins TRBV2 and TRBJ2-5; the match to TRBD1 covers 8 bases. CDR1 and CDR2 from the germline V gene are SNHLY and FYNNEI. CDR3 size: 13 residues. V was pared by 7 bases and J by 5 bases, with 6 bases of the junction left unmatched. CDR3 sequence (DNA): TGTGCCAGCATGGAGGACAGGGCCGAGACCCAGTACTTC. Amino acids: CASMEDRAETQYF.

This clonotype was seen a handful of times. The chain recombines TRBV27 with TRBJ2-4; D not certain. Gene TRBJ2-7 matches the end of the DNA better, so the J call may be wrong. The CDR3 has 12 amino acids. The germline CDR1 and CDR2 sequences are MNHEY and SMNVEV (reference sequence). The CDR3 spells CASSSYRYEQYF. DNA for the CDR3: TGTGCCAGCAGTTCGTACCGCTACGAGCAGTACTTC.

The CDR3 here is CASSVGSRDQETQYF. As DNA, the CDR3 is TGTGCCAGCAGCGTGGGCTCCAGGGATCAAGAGACCCAGTACTTC. The chain uses TRBV9 and TRBJ2-5; D perhaps matches TRBD1 (5 bases). CDR3 length: 15 amino acids. The germline V gene has CDR1 SGDLS and CDR2 YYNGEE. The germline V and J ends were trimmed by 2 bases and 2 bases, with 13 bases remaining between them.

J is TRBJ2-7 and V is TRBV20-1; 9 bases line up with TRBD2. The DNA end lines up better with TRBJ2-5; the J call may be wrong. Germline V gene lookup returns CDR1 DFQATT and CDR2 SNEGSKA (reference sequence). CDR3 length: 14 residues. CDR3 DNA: TGCAGTGCTGTTCTGGCGGCGGGAGGGGAGACCCAGTACTTC. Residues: CSAVLAAGGETQYF.

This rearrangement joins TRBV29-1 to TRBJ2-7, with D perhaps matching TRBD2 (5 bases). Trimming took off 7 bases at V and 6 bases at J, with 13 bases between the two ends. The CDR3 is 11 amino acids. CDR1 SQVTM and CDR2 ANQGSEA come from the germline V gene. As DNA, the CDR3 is TGCAGCGGTGACAAGGCGGGCGAGCAGTACTTC. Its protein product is CSGDKAGEQYF.

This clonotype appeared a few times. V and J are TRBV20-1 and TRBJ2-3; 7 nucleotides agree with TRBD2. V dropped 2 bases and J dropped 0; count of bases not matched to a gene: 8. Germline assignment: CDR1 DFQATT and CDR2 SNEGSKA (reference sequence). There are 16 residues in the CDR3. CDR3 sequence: CSARFGREGSTDTQYF. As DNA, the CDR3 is TGCAGTGCTAGATTTGGCAGGGAGGGTAGCACAGATACGCAGTATTTT.

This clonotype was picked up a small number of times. CDR3 protein: CASSLLGTGYTF. CDR3 coding DNA: TGTGCCAGCAGTTTATTAGGGACCGGCTACACCTTC. The chain is built from TRBV28 and TRBJ1-2; tentatively, D is TRBD1 (5 bases). This CDR3 has 12 amino acids. Trimming shortened V by 1 base and J by 8 bases, and 8 bases separated the two germline ends. The germline CDR1 and CDR2 sequences are MDHEN and SYDVKM.

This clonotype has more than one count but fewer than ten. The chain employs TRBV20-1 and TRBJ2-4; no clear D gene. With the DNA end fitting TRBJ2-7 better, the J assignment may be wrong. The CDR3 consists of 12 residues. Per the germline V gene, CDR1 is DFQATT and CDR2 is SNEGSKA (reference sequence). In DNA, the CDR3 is TGCAGTGCTAGGTCGCGCACTTACGAGCAGTACTTC. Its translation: CSARSRTYEQYF.

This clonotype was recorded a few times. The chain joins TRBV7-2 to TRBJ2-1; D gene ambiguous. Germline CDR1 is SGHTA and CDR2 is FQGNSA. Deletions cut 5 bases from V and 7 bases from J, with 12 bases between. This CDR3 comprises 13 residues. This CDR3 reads CASSPVAPNEQFF. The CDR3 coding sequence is TGTGCCAGCAGCCCCGTAGCTCCTAATGAGCAGTTCTTC.

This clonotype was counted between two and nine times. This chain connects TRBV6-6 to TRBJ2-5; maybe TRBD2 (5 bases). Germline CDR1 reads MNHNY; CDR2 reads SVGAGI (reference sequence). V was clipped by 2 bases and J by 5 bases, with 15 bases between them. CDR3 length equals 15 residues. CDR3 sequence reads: CASSYDEARAETQYF. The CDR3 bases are TGTGCCAGCAGTTACGATGAAGCGAGGGCCGAGACCCAGTACTTC.

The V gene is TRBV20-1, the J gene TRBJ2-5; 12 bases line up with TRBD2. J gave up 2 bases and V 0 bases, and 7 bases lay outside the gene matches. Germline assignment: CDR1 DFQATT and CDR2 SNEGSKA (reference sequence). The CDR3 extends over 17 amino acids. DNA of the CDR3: TGCAGTGCTAGAGATCCGACTAGCGGGGGACTACAAGAGACCCAGTACTTC. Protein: CSARDPTSGGLQETQYF.

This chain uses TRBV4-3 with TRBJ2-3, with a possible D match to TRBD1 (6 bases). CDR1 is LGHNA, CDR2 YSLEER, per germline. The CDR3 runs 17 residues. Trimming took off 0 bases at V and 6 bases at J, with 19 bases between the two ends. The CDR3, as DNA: TGCGCCAGCAGCCAAGATCCGAGGGGGTCGCCATCGGATACGCAGTATTTT. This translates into CASSQDPRGSPSDTQYF.

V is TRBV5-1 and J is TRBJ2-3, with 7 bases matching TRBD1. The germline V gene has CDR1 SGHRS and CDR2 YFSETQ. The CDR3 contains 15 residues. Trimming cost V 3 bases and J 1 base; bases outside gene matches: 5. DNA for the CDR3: TGCGCCAGCAGCTCCCAGGGACAGCGCACAGATACGCAGTATTTT. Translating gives CASSSQGQRTDTQYF. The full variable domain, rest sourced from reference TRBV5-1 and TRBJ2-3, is KAGVTQTPRYLIKTRGQQVTLSCSPISGHRSVSWYQQTPGQGLQFLFEYFSETQRNKGNFPGRFSGRQFSNSRSEMNVSTLELGDSALYLCASSSQGQRTDTQYFGPGTRLTVL.

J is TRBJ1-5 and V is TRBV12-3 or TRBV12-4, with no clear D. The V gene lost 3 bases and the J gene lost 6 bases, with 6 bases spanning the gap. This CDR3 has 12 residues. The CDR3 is CASSFRLQPQHF. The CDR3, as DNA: TGTGCCAGCAGTTTTCGGCTTCAGCCCCAGCATTTT.

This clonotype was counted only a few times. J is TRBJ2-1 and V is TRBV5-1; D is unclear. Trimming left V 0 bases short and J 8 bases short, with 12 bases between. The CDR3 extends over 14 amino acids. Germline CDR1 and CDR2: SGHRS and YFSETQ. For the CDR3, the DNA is TGCGCCAGCAGCTTGGGGGGAACCTTCGATGAGCAGTTCTTC. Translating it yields CASSLGGTFDEQFF.

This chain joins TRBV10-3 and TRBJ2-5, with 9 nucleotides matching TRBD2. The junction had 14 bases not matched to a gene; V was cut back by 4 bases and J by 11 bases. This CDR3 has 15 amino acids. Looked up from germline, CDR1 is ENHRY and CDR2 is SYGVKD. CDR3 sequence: CAISAASGAYNEQYF. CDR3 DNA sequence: TGTGCCATCAGTGCGGCTAGCGGGGCTTACAATGAGCAGTACTTC.

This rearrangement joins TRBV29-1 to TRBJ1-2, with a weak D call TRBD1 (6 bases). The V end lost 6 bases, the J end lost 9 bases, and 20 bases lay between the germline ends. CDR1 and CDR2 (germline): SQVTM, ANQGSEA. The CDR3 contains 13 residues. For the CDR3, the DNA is TGCAGCGTCCCCAGGGGAGACTTAGGCCGCTACACCTTC. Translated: CSVPRGDLGRYTF.

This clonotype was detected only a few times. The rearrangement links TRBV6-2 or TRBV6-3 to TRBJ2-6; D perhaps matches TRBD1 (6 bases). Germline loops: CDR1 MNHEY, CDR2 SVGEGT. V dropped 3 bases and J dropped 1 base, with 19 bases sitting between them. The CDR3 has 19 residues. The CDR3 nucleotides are TGTGCCAGCAGTTATGTGCAGGGACAAACTCTTTCTGGGGCCAACGTCCTGACTTTC. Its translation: CASSYVQGQTLSGANVLTF.

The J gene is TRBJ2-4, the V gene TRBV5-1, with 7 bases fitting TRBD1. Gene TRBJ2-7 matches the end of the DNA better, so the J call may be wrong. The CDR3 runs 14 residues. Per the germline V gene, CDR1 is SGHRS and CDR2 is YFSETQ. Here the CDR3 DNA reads TGCGCCAGCAGCCAAAGGACAGGTGGAGGCGAGCAGTACTTC. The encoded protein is CASSQRTGGGEQYF.

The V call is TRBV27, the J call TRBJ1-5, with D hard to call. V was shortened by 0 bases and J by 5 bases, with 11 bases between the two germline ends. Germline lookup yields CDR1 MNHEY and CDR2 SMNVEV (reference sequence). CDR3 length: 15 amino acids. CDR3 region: CASSLSGSYYQPQHF. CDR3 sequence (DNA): TGTGCCAGCAGTTTATCGGGGTCCTATTATCAGCCCCAGCATTTT.

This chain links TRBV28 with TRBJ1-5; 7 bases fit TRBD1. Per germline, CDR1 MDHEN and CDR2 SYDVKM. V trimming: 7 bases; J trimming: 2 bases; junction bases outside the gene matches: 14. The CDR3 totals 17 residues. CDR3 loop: CASTARTGWAGNQPQHF. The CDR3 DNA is TGTGCCAGCACCGCCCGGACAGGATGGGCTGGCAATCAGCCCCAGCATTTT.

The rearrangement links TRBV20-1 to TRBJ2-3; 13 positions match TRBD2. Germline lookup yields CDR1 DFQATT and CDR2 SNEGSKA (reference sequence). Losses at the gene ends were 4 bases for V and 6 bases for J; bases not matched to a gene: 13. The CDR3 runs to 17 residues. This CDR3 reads CSAMKMGPGLAGDTQYF. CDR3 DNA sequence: TGCAGTGCTATGAAAATGGGGCCGGGACTAGCGGGGGATACGCAGTATTTT.

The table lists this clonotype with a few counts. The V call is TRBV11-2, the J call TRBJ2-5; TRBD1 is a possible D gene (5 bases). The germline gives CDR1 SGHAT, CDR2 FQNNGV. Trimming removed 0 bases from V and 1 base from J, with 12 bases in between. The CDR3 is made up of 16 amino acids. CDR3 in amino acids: CASSLDPGQFQETQYF. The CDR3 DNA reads TGTGCCAGCAGCTTAGATCCTGGACAATTCCAAGAGACCCAGTACTTC.

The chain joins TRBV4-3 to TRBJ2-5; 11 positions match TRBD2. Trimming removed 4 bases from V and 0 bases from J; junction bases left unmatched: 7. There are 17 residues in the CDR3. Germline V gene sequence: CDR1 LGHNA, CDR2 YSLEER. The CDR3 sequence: CASSRGLAGSNQETQYF. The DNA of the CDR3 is TGCGCCAGCAGCCGTGGACTAGCGGGCTCTAACCAAGAGACCCAGTACTTC.

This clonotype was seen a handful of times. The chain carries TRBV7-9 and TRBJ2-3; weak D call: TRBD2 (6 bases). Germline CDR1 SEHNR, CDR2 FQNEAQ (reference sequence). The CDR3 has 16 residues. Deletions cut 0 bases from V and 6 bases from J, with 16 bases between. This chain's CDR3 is CASSLADSGVEDTQYF. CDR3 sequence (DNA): TGTGCCAGCAGCTTAGCGGATAGCGGAGTGGAGGATACGCAGTATTTT.

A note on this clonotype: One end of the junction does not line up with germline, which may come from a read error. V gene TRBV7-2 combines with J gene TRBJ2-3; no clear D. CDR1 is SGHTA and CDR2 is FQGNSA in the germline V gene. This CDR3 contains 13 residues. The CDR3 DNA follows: TGTGCCATCAGCTTCCAACTCGGAGATACGCAGTATTTT. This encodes CAISFQLGDTQYF.

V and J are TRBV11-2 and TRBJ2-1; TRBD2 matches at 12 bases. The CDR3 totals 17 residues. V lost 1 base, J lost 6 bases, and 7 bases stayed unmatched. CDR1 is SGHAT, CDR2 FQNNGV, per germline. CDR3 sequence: CASSLASLAGGGNEQFF. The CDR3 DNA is TGTGCCAGCAGCTTAGCCTCACTAGCGGGGGGCGGCAATGAGCAGTTCTTC.